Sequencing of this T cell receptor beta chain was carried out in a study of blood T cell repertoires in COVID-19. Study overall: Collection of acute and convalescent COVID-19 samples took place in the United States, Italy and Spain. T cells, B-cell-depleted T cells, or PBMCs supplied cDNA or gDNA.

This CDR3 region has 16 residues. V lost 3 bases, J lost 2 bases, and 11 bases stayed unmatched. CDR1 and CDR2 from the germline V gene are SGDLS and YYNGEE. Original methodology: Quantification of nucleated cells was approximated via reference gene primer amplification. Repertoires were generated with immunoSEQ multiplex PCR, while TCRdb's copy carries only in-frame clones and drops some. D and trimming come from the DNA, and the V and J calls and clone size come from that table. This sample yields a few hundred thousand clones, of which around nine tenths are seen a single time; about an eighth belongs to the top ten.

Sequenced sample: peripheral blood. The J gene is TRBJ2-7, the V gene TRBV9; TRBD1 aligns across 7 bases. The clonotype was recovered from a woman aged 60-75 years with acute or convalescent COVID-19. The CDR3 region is CASSAHGRDSTYEQYF. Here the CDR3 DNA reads TGTGCCAGCAGCGCCCACGGCCGGGACAGTACCTACGAGCAGTACTTC. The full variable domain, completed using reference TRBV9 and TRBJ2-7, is DSGVTQTPKHLITATGQRVTLRCSPRSGDLSVYWYQQSLDQGLQFLIQYYNGEERAKGNILERFSAQQFPDLHSELNLSSLELGDSALYFCASSAHGRDSTYEQYFGPGTRLTVT.